This TCR beta chain was profiled in a study of shared clonotypes between healthy human individuals. Study findings and constraints: Clonotype sharing among donors likely depends on sequencing depth.

Generated by immunoSEQ multiplex PCR, the TCRdb table keeps only in-frame clones and is missing some. The data show around 1.6 million clones, roughly 98% seen once. Note on this clone: What it binds is not known. Within the sample, other DNA sequences also encode this same CDR3.

The sequenced sample was naive CD4+ T cells sorted from blood. Stated subset: CD45RA+ positively selected. The receptor was isolated from a man aged 25-40 years in good health.

The CDR3 nucleotides read TGTGCCAGTAGTAGGACAGGGGTCTACGAGCAGTACTTC. It encodes CASSRTGVYEQYF. The rearrangement joins TRBV19 to TRBJ2-7; 9 bases match TRBD1. The trim removed 4 bases at V and 3 bases at J, leaving 1 base unmatched. CDR3 length: 13 residues. Germline V gene sequence: CDR1 LNHDA, CDR2 SQIVND (reference sequence). The whole variable domain, filled in from reference TRBV19 and TRBJ2-7, reads DGGITQSPKYLFRKEGQNVTLSCEQNLNHDAMYWYRQDPGQGLRLIYYSQIVNDFQKGDIAEGYSVSREKKESFPLTVTSAQKNPTAFYLCASSRTGVYEQYFGPGTRLTVT.